The rows below give T cell receptor beta chains drawn from one sample of a study of neurological immune-mediated disorders. Using its own MiXCR run on the 5' RACE reads, TCRdb lists one record per CDR3 protein. In the table there are some 61,000 distinct CDR3 sequences, 3.9% of which are singletons. The sample was PBMCs. The receptor source for this set is a young man with multiple sclerosis. The CDR3 runs from the conserved cysteine through the conserved F or W. The D gene is left open where the match is weak. Clone size, where shown, is once, few, many, or a class for clones that have expanded.

TRBV20-1,many,TRBD1,TRBJ2-5,TGCAGTGCTTCCCGGGACAGGGGGCAAGAGACCCAGTACTTC,CSASRDRGQETQYF
TRBV5-1,many,TRBD1,TRBJ2-5,TGCGCCAGCAGCCTCCAAGGGACAGGGGAGGAGACCCAGTACTTC,CASSLQGTGEETQYF
TRBV20-1,many,TRBD2,TRBJ2-3,TGCAGTGCTGGACTAGCGGGGGGGCCATTAGATACGCAGTATTTT,CSAGLAGGPLDTQYF
TRBV20-1,many,.,TRBJ2-1,TGCAGTGCTAGAGGCCCAGGGTTAGTGGCCTACAATGAGCAGTTCTTC,CSARGPGLVAYNEQFF
TRBV5-1,many,TRBD1,TRBJ1-2,TGCGCCAGCAGCTTGGATCAGGGGGCAAGAGCGCGTGGCTACACCTTC,CASSLDQGARARGYTF
TRBV5-1,many,.,TRBJ2-5,TGCGCCAGCAGCCCGGGGTGGGGGGCTACCCAAGAGACCCAGTACTTC,CASSPGWGATQETQYF
TRBV6-2/TRBV6-3,many,.,TRBJ2-5,TGTGCCAGCAGCCCGTTGGTGGAAGAGACCCAGTACTTC,CASSPLVEETQYF
TRBV5-1,.,TRBD1,TRBJ2-6,TGTGCCAGCAGCGAACCGGGACAGGGGGGCGCTGGGGCCAACGTCCTGACTTTC,CASSEPGQGGAGANVLTF
TRBV5-5,many,.,TRBJ2-5,TGTGCCAGCAGCCCCGGGGACCAAGAGACCCAGTACTTC,CASSPGDQETQYF
TRBV7-2,.,.,TRBJ1-5,TGTGCCAGCAGCTTTGGGGGGTTGCAGCCCCAGAATTTT,CASSFGGLQPQNF
TRBV3-1,many,.,TRBJ1-2,TGTGCCAGCAGTGGGGACAATAACTATGGCTACACCTTC,CASSGDNNYGYTF
TRBV6-6,few,.,TRBJ1-1,TGTGCCAGCAGCTCAGGGTATGGCACTGAAGCTTTCTTT,CASSSGYGTEAFF
TRBV11-2,many,.,TRBJ2-5,TGTGCCAGCAGCTTAGGTCCAGGACAGCGACAAGAGACCCAGTACTTC,CASSLGPGQRQETQYF
TRBV5-1,many,TRBD1,TRBJ2-3,TGCGCCAGCAGCTTGAGTTTAGGACAGGGGGTTTCAGATACGCAGTATTTT,CASSLSLGQGVSDTQYF
TRBV3-1,many,TRBD1,TRBJ2-6,TGTGCCAGCAGCCAAAAGACAGGGGATCAGAGATCTGGGGCCAACGTCCTGACTTTC,CASSQKTGDQRSGANVLTF
TRBV27,many,.,TRBJ2-5,TGTGCCAGCAGTTTAAACAGGGACTCTACAGAGACCCAGTACTTC,CASSLNRDSTETQYF
TRBV5-5,many,.,TRBJ1-1,TGTGCCAGCAGCTTTGGGCTTTACTCGGCGAACACTGAAGCTTTCTTT,CASSFGLYSANTEAFF
TRBV5-1,many,.,TRBJ1-1,TGCGCCAGCAGCTTGGGGGGGGGATTCCCCCCTGAAGCTTTCTTT,CASSLGGGFPPEAFF
TRBV5-6,many,.,TRBJ1-1,TGTGCCAGCAGCCTGGATCCCCCCAACTCGAACACTGAAGCTTTCTTT,CASSLDPPNSNTEAFF
TRBV29-1,.,.,TRBJ1-2,TGCAGCGTTGCTTTAGGGAACTATGGCTACACCTTC,CSVALGNYGYTF
TRBV25-1,many,.,TRBJ1-6,TGTGCCAGCAGTGAAAGTAAGGGTTTCTATAATTCACCCCTCCACTTT,CASSESKGFYNSPLHF
TRBV20-1,many,TRBD1,TRBJ2-7,TGCAGTGCTACAGACAGGGACTACGAGCAGTACTTC,CSATDRDYEQYF
TRBV3-1,many,.,TRBJ2-6,TGTGCCAGCAGCCAAGGACCGGGCCAGCTGGCTGGGGCCAACGTCCTGACTTTC,CASSQGPGQLAGANVLTF
TRBV20-1,many,.,TRBJ1-2,TGCAGTGCTAGAGGGCCAGTCAATGGCTACACCTTC,CSARGPVNGYTF
TRBV20-1,.,.,TRBJ1-3,TGCAGTGCTAGATTGGGTGTTTCTGGAAACACCATATATTTT,CSARLGVSGNTIYF
TRBV27,.,TRBD2,TRBJ2-2,TGTGCCAGCAGTTTACTAGCGGGGACCGGGGAGCTGTTTTTT,CASSLLAGTGELFF
TRBV7-2,many,TRBD1,TRBJ1-5,TGTGCCAGCAGCTCAACCACAGGGGGCAGTCAGCCCCAGCATTTT,CASSSTTGGSQPQHF
TRBV5-6,many,.,TRBJ2-1,TGTGCCAGCAGTCCCGTTATGGGGCCTAATGAGCAGTTCTTC,CASSPVMGPNEQFF
TRBV5-1,many,TRBD2,TRBJ2-1,TGCGCCAGCAGAGGACTAGGAAATGAGCAGTTCTTC,CASRGLGNEQFF
TRBV5-6,many,TRBD1,TRBJ1-2,TGTGCCAGCAGGATTCAGGGGGCGAGTGGCTACACCTTC,CASRIQGASGYTF
TRBV12-3/TRBV12-4,many,.,TRBJ2-2,TGTGCCAGCAGTCCGACGCGGGACAGATTCGGCACCGGGGAGCTGTTTTTT,CASSPTRDRFGTGELFF
TRBV20-1,many,.,TRBJ2-1,TGCAGTGCTGACCCAGACGGATACAATGAGCAGTTCTTC,CSADPDGYNEQFF
TRBV12-3/TRBV12-4,many,TRBD2,TRBJ2-3,TGTGCCAGCAGTTTCAGGACTAGCGGGGGGGCCAAAAATACGCAGTATTTT,CASSFRTSGGAKNTQYF
TRBV5-1,many,.,TRBJ1-6,TGCGCCAGCAGCACGGGAGGCAGCCACTCAAATTCACCCCTCAACTTT,CASSTGGSHSNSPLNF
TRBV5-1,many,.,TRBJ1-1,TGCGCCAGCTTCTGGGAGAGGCTCTCGGGCACTGAAGCTTTCTTT,CASFWERLSGTEAFF
TRBV5-1,many,.,TRBJ2-1,TGCGCCAGCAGCACCTCACCCACGGGCAATGAGCAGTTCTTC,CASSTSPTGNEQFF
TRBV12-3/TRBV12-4,many,.,TRBJ1-4,TGTGCCAGCAGTTTAGGGGAGGGGGAGGGAAAACTGTTTTTT,CASSLGEGEGKLFF
TRBV5-1,many,.,TRBJ2-3,TGCGCCAGCAGCTTATTGGGGTTAAACACAGATACGCAGTATTTT,CASSLLGLNTDTQYF
TRBV5-1,many,TRBD1,TRBJ2-3,TGCGCCAGCAGCTTGGAACCAGGGGGCGGTGGCACAGATACGCAGTATTTT,CASSLEPGGGGTDTQYF
TRBV7-8,.,.,TRBJ2-1,TGTGCCAGCAGCTCATCGCCGGGTAAAGAGCTTGAGCAGTTCTTC,CASSSSPGKELEQFF
TRBV9,many,TRBD2,TRBJ2-7,TGTGCCAGCAGCGGGGGACCCCCAGCGGGGGTGATCCACGAGCAGTACTTC,CASSGGPPAGVIHEQYF
TRBV5-6,many,.,TRBJ1-2,TGTGCCAGCAGCCTCCACCGGAGGACTACTAACTATGGCTACACCTTC,CASSLHRRTTNYGYTF
TRBV5-1,many,.,TRBJ2-3,TGCGCCAGCAGCCGGACAGCTTCGGTATTGGATACGCAGTATTTT,CASSRTASVLDTQYF
TRBV20-1,many,.,TRBJ1-1,TGCAGTGCTAGACGGATGAACACTGAAGCTTTCTTT,CSARRMNTEAFF
TRBV7-2,many,.,TRBJ2-5,TGTGCCAGCAGCTCACCCCCGGAGGAGACCCAGTACTTC,CASSSPPEETQYF
TRBV10-3,many,.,TRBJ2-7,TGTGCCACCCGGGGGGACGGGGGCCGTAGTACCTACGAGCAGTACTTC,CATRGDGGRSTYEQYF
TRBV20-1,many,.,TRBJ1-1,TGCAGTGCTAGATTCCTTCCGGGTCCTGAAGCTTTCTTT,CSARFLPGPEAFF
TRBV15,many,TRBD1,TRBJ2-5,TGTGCCACCAGCGGCTGGGACAGGTTGGGAGAGACCCAGTACTTC,CATSGWDRLGETQYF
TRBV6-2/TRBV6-3,many,.,TRBJ2-1,TGTGCCAGCGGGGGGTTCTACACCAATGAGCAGTTCTTC,CASGGFYTNEQFF
TRBV2,many,.,TRBJ1-1,TGTGCCAGCAGTTCCCTCCGGAACACTGAAGCTTTCTTT,CASSSLRNTEAFF
TRBV20-1,many,TRBD1,TRBJ2-3,TGCAGTGCTGAGGGGACAGGTCACACAGATACGCAGTATTTT,CSAEGTGHTDTQYF
TRBV20-1,many,TRBD1,TRBJ1-2,TGCAGTGCTAGAAACCCGGGACAGGGGGCGCGTGGCTACACCTTC,CSARNPGQGARGYTF
TRBV2,many,.,TRBJ1-5,TGTGCCAGCAGGCCGGGGGGGACCCTAGTCCCCCAGCATTTT,CASRPGGTLVPQHF
TRBV4-1,many,TRBD1,TRBJ1-2,TGCGCCAGCAGCCCGGACCTCTCAGGGGGTTATTATGGCTACACCTTC,CASSPDLSGGYYGYTF
TRBV20-1,few,.,TRBJ2-7,TGCAGTGCCAGGGGGCTAGCGGACTCCTACGAGCAGTACTTC,CSARGLADSYEQYF
TRBV5-1,few,TRBD2,TRBJ2-7,TGCGCCAGCAGCCCGGGACTAGCCTCCTACGAGCAGTACTTC,CASSPGLASYEQYF
TRBV15,many,.,TRBJ2-5,TGTGCCACCAGCAGATCGCCCTCGGACACCCTGTACCAAGAGACCCAGTACTTC,CATSRSPSDTLYQETQYF
TRBV18,few,.,TRBJ1-2,TGTGCCAGCTCATCCCGGACCGGACTTTATGGCTACACCTTC,CASSSRTGLYGYTF
TRBV5-1,many,.,TRBJ2-7,TGCGCCAGCAGCCCGGCTCGGGACACAGGAAACTACGAGCAGTACTTC,CASSPARDTGNYEQYF